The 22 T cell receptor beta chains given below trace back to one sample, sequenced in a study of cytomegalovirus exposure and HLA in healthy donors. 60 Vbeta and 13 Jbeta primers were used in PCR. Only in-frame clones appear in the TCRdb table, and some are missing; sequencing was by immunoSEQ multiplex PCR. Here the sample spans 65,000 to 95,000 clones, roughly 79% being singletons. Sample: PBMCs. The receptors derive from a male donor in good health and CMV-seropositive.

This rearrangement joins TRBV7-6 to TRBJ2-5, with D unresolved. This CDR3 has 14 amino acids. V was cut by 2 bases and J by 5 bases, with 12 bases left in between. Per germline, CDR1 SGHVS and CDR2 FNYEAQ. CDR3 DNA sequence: TGTGCCAGCAGCTTACCGGTCGGAGAGGAGACCCAGTACTTC. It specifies CASSLPVGEETQYF.

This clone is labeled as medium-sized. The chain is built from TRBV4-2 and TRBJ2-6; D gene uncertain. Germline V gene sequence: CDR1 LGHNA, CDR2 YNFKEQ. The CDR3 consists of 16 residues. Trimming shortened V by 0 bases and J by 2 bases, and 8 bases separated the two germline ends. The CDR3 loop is CASSQDRQTGANVLTF. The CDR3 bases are TGTGCCAGCAGCCAAGATCGCCAGACTGGGGCCAACGTCCTGACTTTC.

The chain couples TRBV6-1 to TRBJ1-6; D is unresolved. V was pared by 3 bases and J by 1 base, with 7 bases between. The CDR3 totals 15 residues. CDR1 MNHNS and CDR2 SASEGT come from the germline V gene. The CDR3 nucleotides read TGTGCCAGCAGTGATGGGCCTTCCTATAATTCACCCCTCCACTTT. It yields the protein CASSDGPSYNSPLHF.

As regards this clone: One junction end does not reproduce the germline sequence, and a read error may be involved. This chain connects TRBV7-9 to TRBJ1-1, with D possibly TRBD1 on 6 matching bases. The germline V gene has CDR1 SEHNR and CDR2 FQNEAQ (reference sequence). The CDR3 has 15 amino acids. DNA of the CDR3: TGTTCCAGCAGCTTACCCGCCAGGGGTTCAACTGAAGCTTTCTTT. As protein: CSSSLPARGSTEAFF.

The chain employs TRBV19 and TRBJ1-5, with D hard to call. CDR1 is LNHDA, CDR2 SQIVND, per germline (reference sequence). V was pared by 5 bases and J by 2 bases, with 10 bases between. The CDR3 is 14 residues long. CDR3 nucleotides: TGTGCCAGTAGTGTAGGGCGGGGCAATCAGCCCCAGCATTTT. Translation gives CASSVGRGNQPQHF.

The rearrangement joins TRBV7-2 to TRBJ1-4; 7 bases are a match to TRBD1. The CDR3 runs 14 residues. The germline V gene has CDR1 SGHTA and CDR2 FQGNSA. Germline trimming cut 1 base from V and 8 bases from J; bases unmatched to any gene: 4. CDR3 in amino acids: CASSLGRGQEKLFF. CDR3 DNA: TGTGCCAGCAGCTTAGGGAGGGGGCAGGAAAAACTGTTTTTT.

The CDR3 coding sequence is TGTGCCAGCAGTGGACAGGGGGGTGGAACTGAAGCTTTCTTT. This gives the protein CASSGQGGGTEAFF. The V and J genes are TRBV9 and TRBJ1-1; 10 nucleotides align to TRBD1. This CDR3 has 14 residues. With V trimmed by 5 bases and J by 5 bases, 6 bases remained unmatched. Germline V gives CDR1 SGDLS, CDR2 YYNGEE.

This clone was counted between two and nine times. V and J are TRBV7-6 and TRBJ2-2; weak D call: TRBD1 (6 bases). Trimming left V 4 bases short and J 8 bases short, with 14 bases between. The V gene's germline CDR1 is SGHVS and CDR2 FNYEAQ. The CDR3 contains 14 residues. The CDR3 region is CASSSSQGLGELFF. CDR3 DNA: TGTGCCAGCAGCTCATCCCAGGGGTTGGGGGAGCTGTTTTTT.

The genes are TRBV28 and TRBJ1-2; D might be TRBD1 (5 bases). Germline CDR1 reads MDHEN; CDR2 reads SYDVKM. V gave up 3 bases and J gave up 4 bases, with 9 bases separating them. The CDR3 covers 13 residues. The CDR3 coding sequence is TGTGCCAGCAGTTTTCCCGGGGGCTATGGCTACACCTTC. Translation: CASSFPGGYGYTF.

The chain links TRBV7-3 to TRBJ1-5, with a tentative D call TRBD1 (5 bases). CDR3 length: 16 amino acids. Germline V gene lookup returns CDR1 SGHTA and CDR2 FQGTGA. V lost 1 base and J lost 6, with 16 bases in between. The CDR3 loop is CASSLKGTDFRQPQHF. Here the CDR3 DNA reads TGTGCCAGCAGCTTAAAGGGGACTGACTTTCGTCAGCCCCAGCATTTT.

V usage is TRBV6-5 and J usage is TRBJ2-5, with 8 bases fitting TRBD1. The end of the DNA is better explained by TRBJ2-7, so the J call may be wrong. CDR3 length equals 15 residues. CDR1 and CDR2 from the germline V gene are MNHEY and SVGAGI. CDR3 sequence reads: CASSSPGQGMHEQYF. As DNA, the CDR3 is TGTGCCAGCAGTTCCCCTGGACAGGGCATGCACGAGCAGTACTTC.

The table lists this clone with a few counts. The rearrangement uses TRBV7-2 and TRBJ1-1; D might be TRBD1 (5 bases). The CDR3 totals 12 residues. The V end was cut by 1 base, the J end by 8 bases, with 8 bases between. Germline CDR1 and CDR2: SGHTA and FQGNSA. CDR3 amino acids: CASSLESGEAFF. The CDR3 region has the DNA TGTGCCAGCAGCTTAGAGTCAGGGGAAGCTTTCTTT.

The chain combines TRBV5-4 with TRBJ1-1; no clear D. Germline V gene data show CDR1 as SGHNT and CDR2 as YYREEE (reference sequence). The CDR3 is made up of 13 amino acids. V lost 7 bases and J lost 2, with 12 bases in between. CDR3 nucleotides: TGTGCCAGCCGTCCGGTTTCAAACACTGAAGCTTTCTTT. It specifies CASRPVSNTEAFF. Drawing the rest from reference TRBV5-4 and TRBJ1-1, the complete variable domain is ETGVTQSPTHLIKTRGQQVTLRCSSQSGHNTVSWYQQALGQGPQFIFQYYREEENGRGNFPPRFSGLQFPNYSSELNVNALELDDSALYLCASRPVSNTEAFFGQGTRLTVV.

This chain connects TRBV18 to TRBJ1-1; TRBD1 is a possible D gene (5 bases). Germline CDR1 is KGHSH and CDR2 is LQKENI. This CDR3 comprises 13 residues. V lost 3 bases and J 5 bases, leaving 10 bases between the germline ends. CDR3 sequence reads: CASSPGRGTEAFF. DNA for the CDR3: TGTGCCAGCTCACCTGGCCGGGGGACTGAAGCTTTCTTT. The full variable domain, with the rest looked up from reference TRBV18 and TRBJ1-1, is NAGVMQNPRHLVRRRGQEARLRCSPMKGHSHVYWYRQLPEEGLKFMVYLQKENIIDESGMPKERFSAEFPKEGPSILRIQQVVRGDSAAYFCASSPGRGTEAFFGQGTRLTVV.

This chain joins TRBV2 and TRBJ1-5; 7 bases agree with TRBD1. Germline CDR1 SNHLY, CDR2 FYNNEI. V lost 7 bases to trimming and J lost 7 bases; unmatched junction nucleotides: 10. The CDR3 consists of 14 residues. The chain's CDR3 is CASTTWDSDQPQHF. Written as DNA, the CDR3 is TGTGCCAGCACCACCTGGGACAGTGACCAGCCCCAGCATTTT.

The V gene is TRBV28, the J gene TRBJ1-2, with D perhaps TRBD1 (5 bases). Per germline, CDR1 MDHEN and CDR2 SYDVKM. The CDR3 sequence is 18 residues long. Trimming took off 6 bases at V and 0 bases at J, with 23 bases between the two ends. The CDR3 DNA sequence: TGTGCCAGCAGCAAATGGGTACCGGGGGGTGGTTCTAACTATGGCTACACCTTC. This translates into CASSKWVPGGGSNYGYTF.

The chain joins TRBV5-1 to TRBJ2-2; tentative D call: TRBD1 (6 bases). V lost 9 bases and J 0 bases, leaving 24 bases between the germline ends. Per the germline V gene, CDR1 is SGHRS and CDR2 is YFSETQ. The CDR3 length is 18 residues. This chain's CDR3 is CATQRGDVGGSNTGELFF. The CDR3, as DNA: TGCGCCACCCAGAGAGGGGATGTTGGGGGCTCGAACACCGGGGAGCTGTTTTTT.

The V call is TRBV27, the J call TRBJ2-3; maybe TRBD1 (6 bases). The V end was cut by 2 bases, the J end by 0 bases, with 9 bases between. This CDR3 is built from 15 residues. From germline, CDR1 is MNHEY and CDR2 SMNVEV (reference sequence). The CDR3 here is CASSLVQGSTDTQYF. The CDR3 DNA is TGTGCCAGCAGTTTAGTCCAGGGGAGCACAGATACGCAGTATTTT.

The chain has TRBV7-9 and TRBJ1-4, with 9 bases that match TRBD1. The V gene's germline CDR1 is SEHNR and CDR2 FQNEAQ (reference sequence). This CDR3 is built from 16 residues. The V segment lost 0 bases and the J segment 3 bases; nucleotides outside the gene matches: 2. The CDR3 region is CASSLARDRANEKLFF. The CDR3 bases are TGTGCCAGCAGCTTAGCCCGGGACAGGGCTAATGAAAAACTGTTTTTT.

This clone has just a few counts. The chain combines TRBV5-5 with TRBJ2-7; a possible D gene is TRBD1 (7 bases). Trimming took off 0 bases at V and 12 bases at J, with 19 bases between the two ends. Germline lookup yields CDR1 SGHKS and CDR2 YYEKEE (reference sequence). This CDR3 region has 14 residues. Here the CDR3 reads CASSLGGTVRAGYF. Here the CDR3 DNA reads TGTGCCAGCAGCTTGGGCGGGACAGTACGAGCAGGGTACTTC.

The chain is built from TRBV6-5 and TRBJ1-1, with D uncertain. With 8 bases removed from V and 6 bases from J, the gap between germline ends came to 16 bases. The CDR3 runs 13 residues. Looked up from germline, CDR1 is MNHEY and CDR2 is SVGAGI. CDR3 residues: CASGGSGKAEAFF. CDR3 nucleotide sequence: TGTGCCAGCGGAGGGTCGGGTAAGGCTGAAGCTTTCTTT.

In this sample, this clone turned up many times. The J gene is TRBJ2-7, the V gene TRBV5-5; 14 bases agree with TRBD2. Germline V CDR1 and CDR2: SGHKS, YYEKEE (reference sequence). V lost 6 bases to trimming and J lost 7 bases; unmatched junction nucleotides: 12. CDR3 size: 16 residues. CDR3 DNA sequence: TGTGCCAGCACCACCGCCGGGACTAGCGGGAGCAGGGAGCAGTACTTC. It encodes CASTTAGTSGSREQYF.